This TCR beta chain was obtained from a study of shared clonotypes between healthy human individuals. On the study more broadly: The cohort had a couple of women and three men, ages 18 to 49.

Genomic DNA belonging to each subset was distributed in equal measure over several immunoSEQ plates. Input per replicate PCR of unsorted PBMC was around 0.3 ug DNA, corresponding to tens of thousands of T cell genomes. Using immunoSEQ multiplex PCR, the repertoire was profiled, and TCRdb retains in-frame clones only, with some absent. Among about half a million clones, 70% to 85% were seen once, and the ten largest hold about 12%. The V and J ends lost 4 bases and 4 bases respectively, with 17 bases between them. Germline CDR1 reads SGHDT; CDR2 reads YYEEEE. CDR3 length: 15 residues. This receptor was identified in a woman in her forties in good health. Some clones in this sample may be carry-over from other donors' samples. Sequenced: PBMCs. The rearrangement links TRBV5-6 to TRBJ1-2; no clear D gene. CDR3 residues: CASSPLDHMFYGYTF. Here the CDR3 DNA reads TGTGCCAGCAGCCCCTTGGACCACATGTTCTATGGCTACACCTTC.